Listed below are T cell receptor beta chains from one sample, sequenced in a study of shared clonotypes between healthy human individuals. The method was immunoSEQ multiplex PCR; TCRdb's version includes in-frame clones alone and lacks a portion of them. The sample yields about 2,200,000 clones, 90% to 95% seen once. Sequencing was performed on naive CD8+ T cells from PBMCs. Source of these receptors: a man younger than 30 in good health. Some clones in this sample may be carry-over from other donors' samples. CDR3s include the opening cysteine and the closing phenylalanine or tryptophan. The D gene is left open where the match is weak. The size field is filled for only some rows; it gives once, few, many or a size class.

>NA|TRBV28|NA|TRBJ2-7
TGTGCCAGCATGCTAGCTCGTGGCGAGCAGTACTTC
CASMLARGEQYF
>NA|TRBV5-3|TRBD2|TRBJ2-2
TGTGCCAGAAGCCCGCCGGGGGTAGCGGGAGATTACACCGGGGAGCTGTTTTTT
CARSPPGVAGDYTGELFF
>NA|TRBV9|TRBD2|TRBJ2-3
TGTGCCAGCAGCGCCCCCCTAGCGGGAGCTGGCACAGATACGCAGTATTTT
CASSAPLAGAGTDTQYF
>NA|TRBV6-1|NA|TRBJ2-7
TGTGCCAGCAGTGAAGTTAACCTGGGGGGCCCTACCTACGAGCAGTACTTC
CASSEVNLGGPTYEQYF
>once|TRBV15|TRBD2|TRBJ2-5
TGTGCCACCGCACTAGCGGGAGGGGAGACCCAGTACTTC
CATALAGGETQYF
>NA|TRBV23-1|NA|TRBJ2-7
TGCGCCAGCAGTCCCCAACGGGGGGCGGGTTATGAGCAGTACTTC
CASSPQRGAGYEQYF
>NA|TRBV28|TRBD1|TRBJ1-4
TGTGCCAGCAGTTTACAGGGGGCGAGCGAAAAACTGTTTTTT
CASSLQGASEKLFF
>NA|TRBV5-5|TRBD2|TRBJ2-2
TGTGCCAGCAGCTTGGTGTCACTAGCGGGAGGGCCGGCCGGGGAGCTGTTTTTT
CASSLVSLAGGPAGELFF
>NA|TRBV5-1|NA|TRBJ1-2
TGCGCCAGCAACGAGGGAGCTAACTATGGCTACACCTTC
CASNEGANYGYTF
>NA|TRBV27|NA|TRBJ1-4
TGTGCCAGCAGCCGAGGGGCGGGGGGTAATGAAAAACTGTTTTTT
CASSRGAGGNEKLFF
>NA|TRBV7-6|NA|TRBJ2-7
TGTGCCAGCAGCGAAACGGGGCCCCTGGGGCAGTACTTC
CASSETGPLGQYF
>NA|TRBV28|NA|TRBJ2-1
TGTGCCAGCAGATCCCCCGGGACACCCTACAATGAGCAGTTCTTC
CASRSPGTPYNEQFF
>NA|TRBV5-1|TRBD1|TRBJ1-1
TGCGCCAGCAGCTTGAGTTACCGGACAGGAGGAGCAAATGAAGCTTTCTTT
CASSLSYRTGGANEAFF
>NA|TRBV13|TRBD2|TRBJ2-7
TGTGCCAGCAGTCGTAGGACTAGCGGGGTTGCCTACGAGCAGTACTTC
CASSRRTSGVAYEQYF
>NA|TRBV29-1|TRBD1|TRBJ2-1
TGCAGCGTTACACAGGGGTTGCATGAGCAGTTCTTC
CSVTQGLHEQFF
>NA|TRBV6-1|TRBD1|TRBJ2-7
TGTGCCAGCAGTGAGCTGGGACAGGGGGCTTACGAGCAGTACTTC
CASSELGQGAYEQYF
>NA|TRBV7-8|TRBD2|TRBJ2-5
TGTGCCAGCAGCCATGGACTAGCGGGCGGACGAGAGACCCAGTACTTC
CASSHGLAGGRETQYF
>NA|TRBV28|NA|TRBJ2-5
TGTGCCAGCAGTTCCAGACAGCGGTATGAGACCCAGTACTTC
CASSSRQRYETQYF
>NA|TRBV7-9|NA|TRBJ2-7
TGTGCCAGCAGCCACGACTACGAGCAGTACTTC
CASSHDYEQYF
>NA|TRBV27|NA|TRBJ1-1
TGTGCCAGCAGTTTATCGGGACGGAGACCTGAAGCTTTCTTT
CASSLSGRRPEAFF
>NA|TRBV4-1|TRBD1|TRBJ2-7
TGCGCCAGCAGCCAAGCCGTAGGACAGGGCTCCTACGAGCAGTACTTC
CASSQAVGQGSYEQYF
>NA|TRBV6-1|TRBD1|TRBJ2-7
TGTGCCAGCAGTGAAGCCCCTCTCAGGGACAGTGAGTACGAGCAGTACTTC
CASSEAPLRDSEYEQYF
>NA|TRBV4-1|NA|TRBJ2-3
TGCGCCAGCAGCCAAGTTAGCGGAAGCACAGATACGCAGTATTTT
CASSQVSGSTDTQYF
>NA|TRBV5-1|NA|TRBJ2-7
TGCGCCAGCAAGGTGGTAGGAAACTACGAGCAGTACTTC
CASKVVGNYEQYF
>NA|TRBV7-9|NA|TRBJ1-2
TGTGCCAGCAGCTTAGGGGACGGTAACTATGGCTACACCTTC
CASSLGDGNYGYTF